This T cell receptor (beta chain) was sequenced during a study of blood T cell repertoires in COVID-19. Study details: Acute and convalescent COVID-19 samples came from the United States, Italy and Spain. The cDNA or gDNA used as material had been derived from T cells, B-cell-depleted T cells, or PBMCs.

Germline CDR1 MNHEY, CDR2 SVGAGI. The CDR3 is 15 amino acids. The junction had 10 bases not matched to a gene; V was cut back by 6 bases and J by 5 bases. Authors' processing steps: Estimation of nucleated cell counts was performed using reference gene primer amplification. Produced via immunoSEQ multiplex PCR; TCRdb's table is partial and in-frame only. D and trimming come from the DNA, and the V and J calls and clone size come from that table. The sample includes 30,000 to 40,000 clones, approximately 85% seen only once; the top ten take more than 40%. The rearrangement links TRBV6-5 to TRBJ2-1; 7 positions agree with TRBD2. The TCR sequence derives from a man aged 60 to 69 with active or convalescent COVID-19. Sequencing used peripheral blood. The CDR3 DNA reads TGTGCCAGCAGGAAACTAGGGAGGGGTGACAATGAGCAGTTCTTC. It is translated as CASRKLGRGDNEQFF.